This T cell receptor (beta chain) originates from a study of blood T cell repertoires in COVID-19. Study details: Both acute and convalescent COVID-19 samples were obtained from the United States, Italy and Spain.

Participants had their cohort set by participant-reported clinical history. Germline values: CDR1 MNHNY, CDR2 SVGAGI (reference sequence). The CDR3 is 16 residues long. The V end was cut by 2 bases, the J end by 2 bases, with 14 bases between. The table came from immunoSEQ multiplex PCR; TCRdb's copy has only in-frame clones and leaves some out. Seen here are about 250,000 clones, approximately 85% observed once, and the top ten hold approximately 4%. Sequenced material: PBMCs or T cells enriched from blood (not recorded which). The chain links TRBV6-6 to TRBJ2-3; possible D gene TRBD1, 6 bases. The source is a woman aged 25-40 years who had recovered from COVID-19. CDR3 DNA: TGTGCCAGCAGTTACGGCGGACAGACCTTCACAGATACGCAGTATTTT. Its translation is CASSYGGQTFTDTQYF.